This record looks at one T cell receptor (beta chain) sequence and its context. Its antigen is still unknown. The source of the sample is a study of shared clonotypes between healthy human individuals. General study results and limits: Several donors had around 5% of their naive CD4 clonotypes in common. A reduction in generation probabilities was seen for non-shared clonotypes relative to those shared by all four donors.

Original methodology: ImmunoSEQ yielded junction-only sequences lacking quality scores, so filtering differed. Libraries were prepared by immunoSEQ multiplex PCR; TCRdb keeps only in-frame clonotypes and omits some of them. Clone size and V and J calls were adopted from that table, with D and trimming inferred from the DNA. The sample has over 850,000 clones; roughly 74% are singletons. This CDR3 spans 14 amino acids. The V and J ends lost 4 bases and 3 bases respectively, with 11 bases between them. The germline gives CDR1 SGHRS, CDR2 YFSETQ. The chain employs TRBV5-1 and TRBJ1-3; D is unresolved. This TCR was recovered from a man aged 18 to 30 in good health. Some clones in this sample may be carry-over from other donors' samples. Sequenced input: memory CD4+ T cells from PBMCs. Subset reported: CD45RA-negative fraction. For the CDR3, the DNA is TGCGCCAGCAGCCCCAGGACGGATGGAAACACCATATATTTT. This codes for CASSPRTDGNTIYF. The full variable domain, with the rest looked up from reference TRBV5-1 and TRBJ1-3, is KAGVTQTPRYLIKTRGQQVTLSCSPISGHRSVSWYQQTPGQGLQFLFEYFSETQRNKGNFPGRFSGRQFSNSRSEMNVSTLELGDSALYLCASSPRTDGNTIYFGEGSWLTVV.